What follows are 10 T cell receptor beta chains derived from one specimen sequenced in a study of T cell clonality in common variable immunodeficiency. Libraries were prepared by immunoSEQ multiplex PCR; TCRdb keeps only in-frame clonotypes and omits some of them. The table lists some 44,000 clones, with no singletons. Sequences were obtained from peripheral blood mononuclear cells. The receptors were gathered from a person aged 18 to 75 in good health.

This clone was counted many times. The observed sequence ends 3 residues before the CDR3 terminus, with the missing tail filled in from the germline J gene. The chain employs TRBV7-6 and TRBJ1-1; D is unclear. There are 11 residues in the CDR3. Germline CDR1 is SGHVS and CDR2 is FNYEAQ. The DNA read from the CDR3 is TGTGCCAGCAGCTACGGAGCGGAA. Translated, it gives CASSYGAE. The CDR3 reads in full as CASSYGAEAFF.

This clone occurred many times. The CDR3 end falls 3 residues outside the read, so it is completed with the germline J gene. This chain connects TRBV5-1 to TRBJ2-2, with 9 positions matching TRBD2. The germline V gene has CDR1 SGHRS and CDR2 YFSETQ. After removal of 1 base from V and 4 bases from J, the junction contained 2 bases not matched to a gene. CDR3 length equals 15 residues. The part of the CDR3 DNA that was read is TGCGCCAGCAGCTTGCCAGCGGGGGGCACCGGGGAG. This gives the protein CASSLPAGGTGE. The complete CDR3 protein is CASSLPAGGTGELFF.

On this clone itself: The read gets to within 3 residues of the CDR3 end, and the germline J gene fills in the rest. This chain uses TRBV20-1 with TRBJ2-7; 7 positions agree with TRBD1. The length of the CDR3 is 15 residues. J was trimmed by 6 bases and V by 2 bases; bases with no gene match: 13. CDR1 DFQATT and CDR2 SNEGSKA come from the germline V gene (reference sequence). The sequenced CDR3 bases are TGCAGTGCTAGAACTCTTCGACAGGGCCGGGGCGAG. Amino acids: CSARTLRQGRGE. The whole CDR3 is CSARTLRQGRGEQYF.

This clone was seen at least ten times. The read stops 3 residues short of the end of the CDR3; the missing end is completed from the germline J gene. The chain couples TRBV6-1 to TRBJ1-2; D is perhaps TRBD1 (5 bases). The CDR3 contains 15 residues. Germline V lookup: CDR1 MNHNS, CDR2 SASEGT. The germline V and J ends were trimmed by 3 bases and 7 bases, with 18 bases remaining between them. This CDR3 is CASSEVGRASAGYTF. CDR3 DNA (partial): TGTGCCAGCAGTGAGGTGGGCAGGGCCTCAGCTGGC.

This clone appeared many times. Incomplete CDR3 DNA: TGTGCCAGCAGCGTTTCCCCCCACTTGGATGAG. Protein: CASSVSPHLDE. The whole CDR3 sequence reads CASSVSPHLDEQFF. V and J are TRBV9 and TRBJ2-1; D is undetermined. Coverage ceases 3 residues before the CDR3 finishes, and the germline J gene fills in the end. The CDR3 is 14 residues long. The germline V and J ends were trimmed by 2 bases and 8 bases, with 14 bases remaining between them. Germline V CDR1 and CDR2: SGDLS, YYNGEE.

This clone was found many times. The read is 3 residues too short to cover the CDR3 end, so that end is filled in from the germline J gene. The genes are TRBV29-1 and TRBJ1-5; D gene unclear. Deletions cut 5 bases from V and 3 bases from J, with 11 bases between. CDR3 length: 13 residues. Germline V gene lookup returns CDR1 SQVTM and CDR2 ANQGSEA. CDR3 DNA (partial): TGCAGCGTTATCTTCCAGTACAATCAGCCC. Encoded protein: CSVIFQYNQP. From start to end, the CDR3 is CSVIFQYNQPQHF.

This clone was seen repeatedly, ten times or more. The read stops 3 residues short of the end of the CDR3; the missing end is completed from the germline J gene. The chain combines TRBV30 with TRBJ1-1, with 7 bases aligning to TRBD1. V was pared by 3 bases and J by 4 bases, with 5 bases of the junction left unmatched. The CDR3 totals 13 residues. Per germline, CDR1 GTSNPN and CDR2 SVGIG (reference sequence). The chain's CDR3 is CAWRLRGATEAFF. Partial CDR3 DNA: TGTGCCTGGAGACTCAGGGGGGCCACTGAA.

This clone showed up many times. The read comes to an end 3 residues before the CDR3 does, leaving the germline J gene to fill in the end. This chain uses TRBV2 with TRBJ2-3; TRBD1 agrees at 8 bases. Germline V gene sequence: CDR1 SNHLY, CDR2 FYNNEI. J was trimmed by 3 bases and V by 11 bases; bases with no gene match: 10. This CDR3 has 14 amino acids. CDR3 protein: CARARGRKTDTQYF. Incomplete CDR3 DNA: TGTGCCCGAGCCAGGGGGCGGAAGACAGATACG.

This clone has ten or more counts. The CDR3 end lies 3 residues beyond the end of the read and is filled in from the germline J gene. The rearrangement links TRBV27 to TRBJ2-5; 8 positions match TRBD1. J gave up 4 bases and V 5 bases, and 18 bases lay outside the gene matches. Germline V gene lookup returns CDR1 MNHEY and CDR2 SMNVEV (reference sequence). The CDR3 is 18 amino acids. This CDR3 is CASSPLSVFQGARETQYF. Partial CDR3 DNA: TGTGCCAGCAGTCCGCTGTCCGTTTTTCAGGGGGCGAGAGAGACC.

This clone was counted at least ten times. The sequence runs out 3 residues before the end of the CDR3; the remainder is reconstructed from the germline J gene. V is TRBV29-1 and J is TRBJ2-7; no firm D call. The CDR3 is made up of 12 amino acids. CDR1 is SQVTM, CDR2 ANQGSEA, per germline. The germline V and J ends were trimmed by 0 bases and 4 bases, with 7 bases remaining between them. The CDR3 DNA, read in part, is TGCAGCGTTGAAGATTCGGTTTACGAG. Amino acids: CSVEDSVYE. Given in full, the CDR3 is CSVEDSVYEQYF.